The 20 T cell receptor beta chains below were found in one sample sequenced in a study of radiation and T cells in renal cell carcinoma. Clones were read by immunoSEQ multiplex PCR, and TCRdb kept only the in-frame ones, dropping some. This table has 100,000 to 150,000 clones, roughly four fifths appearing once. Time point denoted: blood 2 weeks post-SBRT. Treatment noted: 15 Gy SBRT to primary tumor, nephrectomy 4 weeks later. The sequencing used blood, collected from a patient whose treatment included radiotherapy and nephrectomy. The receptors come from a man between 45 and 60 years old with renal cell carcinoma.

The J gene is TRBJ1-1, the V gene TRBV14; D is ambiguous. Per the germline V gene, CDR1 is SGHDN and CDR2 is FVKESK. The V gene lost 5 bases and the J gene lost 5 bases, with 15 bases spanning the gap. CDR3 size: 14 residues. The CDR3 region is CASSGPIIGTEAFF. The CDR3 nucleotides are TGTGCCAGCAGCGGCCCTATTATTGGTACTGAAGCTTTCTTT.

The chain's CDR3 is CASGAGGAYGYTF. CDR3 DNA sequence: TGTGCCAGCGGCGCGGGGGGGGCCTATGGCTACACCTTC. The V gene is TRBV9, the J gene TRBJ1-2; TRBD1 is a possible D gene (6 bases). Per germline, CDR1 SGDLS and CDR2 YYNGEE. This CDR3 has 13 amino acids. Trimming shortened V by 7 bases and J by 4 bases, and 14 bases separated the two germline ends.

This clone was detected a few times. The CDR3 coding sequence is TGCGCCAGCAGCATGGGGACAGCCACAAACACTGAAGCTTTCTTT. This codes for CASSMGTATNTEAFF. This chain links TRBV5-1 with TRBJ1-1; 7 nucleotides agree with TRBD1. The V and J ends lost 4 bases and 2 bases, in that order; junction bases with no gene match: 8. In germline, CDR1 is SGHRS, CDR2 YFSETQ. This CDR3 comprises 15 residues. Filled out from reference TRBV5-1 and TRBJ1-1, the complete variable domain reads KAGVTQTPRYLIKTRGQQVTLSCSPISGHRSVSWYQQTPGQGLQFLFEYFSETQRNKGNFPGRFSGRQFSNSRSEMNVSTLELGDSALYLCASSMGTATNTEAFFGQGTRLTVV.

The CDR3 spells CASSPGLERGVGELFF. Here the CDR3 DNA reads TGTGCCAGCAGCCCCGGTCTGGAGCGGGGAGTCGGGGAGCTGTTTTTT. The chain couples TRBV5-4 to TRBJ2-2; 7 bases align to TRBD2. Germline V gene sequence: CDR1 SGHNT, CDR2 YYREEE (reference sequence). J was trimmed by 7 bases and V by 4 bases; bases with no gene match: 13. CDR3 length: 16 amino acids.

The chain is built from TRBV5-1 and TRBJ1-2, with a tentative D call TRBD1 (6 bases). CDR1 and CDR2 (germline): SGHRS, YFSETQ. Trimming took 4 bases from V and 7 from J, leaving 20 bases between them. The CDR3 is 15 residues long. In DNA form, the CDR3 reads TGCGCCAGCAGCCTAAACAGGGAATCGCTGGCTGGCTACACCTTC. It yields the protein CASSLNRESLAGYTF.

The V and J genes are TRBV5-1 and TRBJ2-1; tentative D call: TRBD1 (5 bases). Per the germline V gene, CDR1 is SGHRS and CDR2 is YFSETQ. Trimming took 5 bases from V and 10 from J, leaving 13 bases between them. This CDR3 has 12 residues. The CDR3: CASSLTAREQFF. The CDR3 DNA follows: TGCGCCAGCAGTTTGACAGCTCGGGAGCAGTTCTTC.

CDR3 bases: TGTGCCAGCAGCCTCGGCGCCGGGACAGGGGGCGACTATGGCTACACCTTC. Its protein product is CASSLGAGTGGDYGYTF. The V gene is TRBV7-2, the J gene TRBJ1-2; 12 bases match TRBD1. Germline assignment: CDR1 SGHTA and CDR2 FQGNSA. The CDR3 runs to 17 residues. V shed 5 bases, J shed 3 bases, and the junction held 10 bases outside the gene matches.

V and J are TRBV11-2 and TRBJ2-3; D uncertain. The CDR3 runs to 15 residues. Germline loops: CDR1 SGHAT, CDR2 FQNNGV. Trimming cost V 1 base and J 0 bases, with 8 bases left between them. The DNA for the CDR3 is TGTGCCAGCAGCTTAGTCCCCTACAGCACAGATACGCAGTATTTT. Its protein product is CASSLVPYSTDTQYF.

This clone has a single count. The rearrangement joins TRBV28 to TRBJ2-7; maybe TRBD2 (5 bases). Germline-derived CDR1 and CDR2 are MDHEN and SYDVKM. With 7 bases removed from V and 4 bases from J, the gap between germline ends came to 14 bases. CDR3 length: 13 amino acids. The CDR3 region has the DNA TGTGCCAGCATTTCGGGATCCCAATACGAGCAGTACTTC. It codes for CASISGSQYEQYF.

This chain links TRBV5-1 with TRBJ1-1; D call uncertain. Germline V lookup: CDR1 SGHRS, CDR2 YFSETQ. Trimming removed 0 bases at V and 4 bases at J, with 10 bases between. The CDR3 extends over 14 amino acids. CDR3 coding DNA: TGCGCCAGCAGCTTGGATAGGGTGGGCACTGAAGCTTTCTTT. Its protein product is CASSLDRVGTEAFF.

The rearrangement uses TRBV7-9 and TRBJ2-2, with TRBD2 matching over 11 bases. The germline CDR1 and CDR2 sequences are SEHNR and FQNEAQ (reference sequence). The ends lost 5 bases at V and 1 base at J; junction bases unmatched: 3. There are 16 residues in the CDR3. CDR3 amino acids: CASSDTSGGNTGELFF. CDR3 coding DNA: TGTGCCAGCAGCGATACTAGCGGGGGGAACACCGGGGAGCTGTTTTTT.

The table lists this clone with a count of one. The chain has TRBV6-5 and TRBJ1-1, with a tentative D call TRBD1 (5 bases). The CDR3 spans 14 residues. V was shortened by 4 bases and J by 7 bases, with 16 bases between the two germline ends. Germline V lookup: CDR1 MNHEY, CDR2 SVGAGI. This CDR3 reads CASSLLGLGGEAFF. In DNA form, the CDR3 reads TGTGCCAGCAGTTTACTCGGTCTGGGGGGTGAAGCTTTCTTT.

The genes are TRBV28 and TRBJ1-5; D is ambiguous. Trimming shortened V by 3 bases and J by 0 bases, and 9 bases separated the two germline ends. This CDR3 has 15 residues. Germline-derived CDR1 and CDR2 are MDHEN and SYDVKM. CDR3 coding DNA: TGTGCCAGCAGTTTGGCAGGATATAGCAATCAGCCCCAGCATTTT. Protein: CASSLAGYSNQPQHF.

DNA for the CDR3: TGTGCCAGCAGTGATCGGACTAAGGAAAGTGAGCAGTTCTTC. It encodes CASSDRTKESEQFF. This chain joins TRBV2 and TRBJ2-1; a weak D match, TRBD2 (6 bases). Trimming removed 3 bases from V and 9 bases from J, with 15 bases in between. Per germline, CDR1 SNHLY and CDR2 FYNNEI. This CDR3 is built from 14 residues. Using reference TRBV2 and TRBJ2-1 for the parts outside the CDR3, the full variable domain is EPEVTQTPSHQVTQMGQEVILRCVPISNHLYFYWYRQILGQKVEFLVSFYNNEISEKSEIFDDQFSVERPDGSNFTLKIRSTKLEDSAMYFCASSDRTKESEQFFGPGTRLTVL.

The genes are TRBV7-8 and TRBJ2-1, with TRBD1 matching over 8 bases. Germline loops: CDR1 SGHVS, CDR2 FQNEAQ. This CDR3 is 13 amino acids long. Trimming cost V 8 bases and J 5 bases; bases outside gene matches: 5. CDR3 nucleotide sequence: TGTGCCAGCCAGGGGGCTGGTCACAATGAGCAGTTCTTC. Protein sequence: CASQGAGHNEQFF. The full variable domain, with the rest looked up from reference TRBV7-8 and TRBJ2-1, is GAGVSQSPRYKVAKRGQDVALRCDPISGHVSLFWYQQALGQGPEFLTYFQNEAQLDKSGLPSDRFFAERPEGSVSTLKIQRTQQEDSAVYLCASQGAGHNEQFFGPGTRLTVL.

The CDR3 reads CASSSGGGKRQPQHF. DNA of the CDR3: TGTGCCAGCAGCTCCGGGGGGGGGAAGCGGCAGCCCCAGCATTTT. The chain combines TRBV7-9 with TRBJ1-5, with D perhaps matching TRBD1 (5 bases). The germline V and J ends were trimmed by 4 bases and 7 bases, with 17 bases remaining between them. CDR3 length: 15 amino acids. CDR1 is SEHNR and CDR2 is FQNEAQ in the germline V gene (reference sequence). Looking up the rest from reference TRBV7-9 and TRBJ1-5 gives the full variable domain: DTGVSQNPRHKITKRGQNVTFRCDPISEHNRLYWYRQTLGQGPEFLTYFQNEAQLEKSRLLSDRFSAERPKGSFSTLEIQRTEQGDSAMYLCASSSGGGKRQPQHFGDGTRLSIL.

This clone was picked up one time. The chain joins TRBV7-2 to TRBJ1-2, with a tentative D call TRBD1 (5 bases). CDR1 and CDR2 from the germline V gene are SGHTA and FQGNSA. The CDR3 sequence is 14 residues long. The V and J ends lost 1 base and 8 bases respectively, with 14 bases between them. The DNA for the CDR3 is TGTGCCAGCAGCTTAGTGGTCGGGGCTCAGGGCTACACCTTC. It specifies CASSLVVGAQGYTF.

The chain uses TRBV4-1 and TRBJ2-3; possible D gene TRBD2, 6 bases. CDR1 is MGHRA, CDR2 YSYEKL, per germline. This CDR3 region has 15 residues. V shed 1 base and J shed 5 bases, with 13 bases lying between them. DNA for the CDR3: TGCGCCAGCAGCCAAGGGGACTCCGCTGGAGATACGCAGTATTTT. It is translated as CASSQGDSAGDTQYF.

V usage is TRBV7-8 and J usage is TRBJ1-1; unclear D gene. The CDR3 has 13 residues. V was clipped by 6 bases and J by 0 bases, with 8 bases between them. Germline CDR1 reads SGHVS; CDR2 reads FQNEAQ. CDR3 protein: CASRITVNTEAFF. The CDR3 DNA reads as TGTGCCAGCAGAATCACAGTGAACACTGAAGCTTTCTTT.

This clone was found a few times. This chain links TRBV4-2 with TRBJ1-2; a possible D gene is TRBD1 (5 bases). Per germline, CDR1 LGHNA and CDR2 YNFKEQ. The CDR3 contains 14 residues. Trimming cost V 1 base and J 2 bases, with 8 bases left between them. The CDR3 loop is CASSQVEGNYGYTF. DNA for the CDR3: TGTGCCAGCAGCCAAGTCGAGGGGAACTATGGCTACACCTTC.